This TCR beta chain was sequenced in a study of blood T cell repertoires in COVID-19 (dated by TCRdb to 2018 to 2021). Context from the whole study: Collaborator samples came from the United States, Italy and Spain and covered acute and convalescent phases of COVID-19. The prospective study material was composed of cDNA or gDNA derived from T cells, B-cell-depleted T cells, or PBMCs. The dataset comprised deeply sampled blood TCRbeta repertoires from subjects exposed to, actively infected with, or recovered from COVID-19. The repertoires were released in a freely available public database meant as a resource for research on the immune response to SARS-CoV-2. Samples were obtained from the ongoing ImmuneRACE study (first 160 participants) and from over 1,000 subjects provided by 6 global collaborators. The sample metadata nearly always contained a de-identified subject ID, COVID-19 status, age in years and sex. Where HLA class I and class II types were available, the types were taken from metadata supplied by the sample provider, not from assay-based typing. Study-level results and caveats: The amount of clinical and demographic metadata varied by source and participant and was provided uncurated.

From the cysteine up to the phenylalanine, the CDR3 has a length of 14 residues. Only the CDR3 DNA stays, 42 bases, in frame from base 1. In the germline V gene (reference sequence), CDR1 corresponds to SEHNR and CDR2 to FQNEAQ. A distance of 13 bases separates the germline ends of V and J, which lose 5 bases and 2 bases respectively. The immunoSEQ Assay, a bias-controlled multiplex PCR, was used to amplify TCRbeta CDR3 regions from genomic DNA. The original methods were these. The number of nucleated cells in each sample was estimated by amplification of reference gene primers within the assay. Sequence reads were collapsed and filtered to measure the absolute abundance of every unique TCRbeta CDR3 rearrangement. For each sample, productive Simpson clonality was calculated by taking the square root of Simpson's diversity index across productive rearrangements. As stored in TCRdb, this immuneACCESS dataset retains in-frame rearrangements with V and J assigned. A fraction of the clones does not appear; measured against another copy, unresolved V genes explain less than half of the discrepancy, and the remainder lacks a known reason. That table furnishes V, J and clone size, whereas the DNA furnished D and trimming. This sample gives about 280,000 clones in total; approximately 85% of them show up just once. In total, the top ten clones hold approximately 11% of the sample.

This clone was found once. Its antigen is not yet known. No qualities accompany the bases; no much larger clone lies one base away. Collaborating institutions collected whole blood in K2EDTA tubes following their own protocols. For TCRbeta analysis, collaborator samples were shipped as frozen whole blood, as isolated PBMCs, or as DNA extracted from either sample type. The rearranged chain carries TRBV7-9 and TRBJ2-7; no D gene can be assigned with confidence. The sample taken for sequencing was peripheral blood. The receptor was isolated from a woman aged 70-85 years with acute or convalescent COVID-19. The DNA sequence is TGTGCCAGCAGCCTAGATCGGAGTACCTACGAGCAGTACTTC. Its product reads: CASSLDRSTYEQYF.